The source of this T cell receptor beta chain is a study of T cells expressing NK-cell markers. Germline lookup yields CDR1 SGHRS and CDR2 YFSETQ. This CDR3 contains 17 residues. TCRdb processed the 5' RACE reads again and assigns one entry to each CDR3 protein, with no DNA. Seen in this sample are under 500,000 distinct CDR3 sequences; the ten most common clones hold under 7.5%. Sample: blood T cells: a sorted CD56 or NKG2C T cell subset, CD4+ or CD8+ T cells, or bulk PBMC T cells (not recorded which). This clonotype originated in a woman aged 18-70 years in good health. This sequence joins TRBV5-1 and TRBJ2-3; with no DNA, the TCRdb D assignment of TRBD2 cannot be verified. The CDR3 sequence: CASSNLGTGGSWDTQYF.